This T cell receptor (beta chain) was identified in a study of cytomegalovirus exposure and HLA in healthy donors (dated by TCRdb to about 2017). Study-wide context: According to an earlier analysis of several hundred of the donors, some 180 million T cells yielded 100 million or so unique TCR beta sequences and about 300 Gb of sequence data. An early release covering roughly 640 HLA-typed donors comprised roughly 300 gigabases of sequencing data and roughly 86 million unique TCR sequences. Among the roughly 400 genotyped donors, roughly 80% belonged to the genetic ancestry cluster associated with self-reported Caucasian donors. The aim of the study was to test whether cataloging public T cell receptors could identify signatures of past pathogen exposure. The study used immunosequencing to profile the T cell repertoires of several hundred subjects and linked those repertoires to cytomegalovirus serostatus. Besides the first cohort of under 700 subjects, a separate validation cohort made up of roughly 120 different subjects was used. High-throughput TCR immunosequencing, statistical association of individual TCRs with disease status, and machine learning were combined to predict cytomegalovirus infection status. A later analysis re-analyzed previously published TCR beta repertoires from about 730 donors and added high-resolution HLA genotyping to study TCR occurrence patterns. Rather than using new phenotypic data, the later analysis identified candidate immune exposures from TCR beta sequences and from how often those sequences occurred across donors. In an earlier analysis of several hundred of the donors, high-throughput TCR beta sequencing was used to judge whether each TCR beta V gene segment behaved as functional or pseudogenic. Donor age, sex, ethnicity and CMV serostatus were compiled together with the repertoire data. A later genetic analysis used genome-wide SNP genotypes for about three fifths of the 666 donors, treating that subset as a discovery cohort. All discovery cohort repertoires had been generated on a single sequencing platform. HLA typing included class I and class II loci at four-digit resolution. Typing coverage varied by locus: roughly 620-640 donors for A, B, C, DRB1 and DQB1; approximately 500 for DQA1; about 570 for DPA1; around 490 for DPB1. About 5 DR-DQ haplotypes were handled as single units for association and clustering, since linkage in the cohort was strong. Among roughly 400 genotyped donors of the cohort, an average of approximately 240,000 unique TCR beta nucleotide sequences was sequenced per donor, of which about 19% were non-productive.

The library was prepared using the immunoSEQ multiplex PCR assay. For the multiplex PCR, a mixture combining 60 forward primers for TCR Vbeta segments and 13 reverse primers for TCR Jbeta segments was used. The CDR3 region of rearranged TCR beta genes was amplified from genomic DNA by a multiplex PCR assay. Amplified TCR beta libraries were sequenced as 87-base-pair reads on the Illumina HiSeq System. The paper's data handling went like this. A later analysis counted tens of millions of unique TCR beta chains across the 690 or so repertoires, and 9 million to 14 million of these chains were shared by at least two donors. To remove PCR and sequencing errors, raw reads were error-corrected and collapsed into unique sequences using a nearest-neighbor algorithm that merged closely related sequences. V, D and J gene segments were assigned by aligning CDR3 sequences to IMGT reference sequences. For a sequence to be retained, at least a six-nucleotide match to both a V gene segment and a J gene segment was required. Rearrangements were classified as productive when the CDR3 lacked stop codons and remained in frame with V and J, and all other rearrangements were classified as non-productive. CDR3 was defined according to IMGT convention as the region running from the second conserved V-encoded cysteine to the conserved J-encoded phenylalanine. The earlier analysis of approximately 500 of the donors excluded sequences that lacked an unambiguous match to a single V gene segment. In an earlier analysis of some 590 of the donors, V segments were called functional above 56.7% productive rearrangements and were called segregating when the between-donor standard deviation exceeded 5%. A statistical classification framework was built for diagnosing cytomegalovirus status from the catalog of TCR beta chain sequences. A later analysis assigned V and J genes by comparing TCR nucleotide sequences with IMGT/GENE-DB human TR gene sequences. A later analysis assigned CDR3 sequences and most-parsimonious VDJ recombination scenarios with the TCRdist pipeline. In a later analysis, each TCR beta chain was defined by its CDR3 amino acid sequence together with its V-gene family, and reads lacking a unique V-gene family were excluded. In a later analysis, 450 to 600 highly shared, low-generation-probability nucleotide sequences were removed to address suspected cross-contamination and a sequencing artifact. In a later analysis, a clonal expansion index was calculated for each public chain from normalized within-repertoire ranks of inferred template counts. In a later analysis, generation probabilities were computed with a VDJ recombination model fitted to out-of-frame rearrangements, and the resulting probabilities were checked against IGoR. In a later analysis, TCR-TCR, TCR-HLA and TCR-CMV co-occurrence was scored with hypergeometric tests, and a repertoire-size bias correction was applied to TCR pairs. False discovery rates were estimated in a later analysis by permuting HLA or CMV assignments 20 times. In a later analysis, co-occurring TCRs were grouped with DBSCAN, and TCRdist sequence similarity was added when clustering was performed within HLA-allele-positive subsets. Repertoires with fewer than 30,000 or more than 120,000 public chains, plus five repertoires with anomalous nucleotide sharing, were excluded from co-occurrence clustering. The table comes from immuneACCESS by way of TCRdb, which keeps in-frame sequences with V and J called. Part of the clones is missing from these tables; in studies checked, under half for an unresolved V gene and the rest for unknown reasons. V and J calls and clone size are copied from that table; D and trimming were computed from the DNA. For this sample the table gives over 60,000 clones, of which around 72% were detected only once. About 7.1% of the sample belongs to the ten largest clones.

According to the germline V gene, CDR1 reads ENHRY and CDR2 reads SYGVKD. V sheds 4 bases and J sheds 6 bases, leaving 7 bases between their ends. The CDR3, cysteine through phenylalanine, is 11 amino acids long. Only the CDR3 DNA is retained, 33 bases long and in frame from the first base. The cohort comprised hundreds of healthy bone marrow donors. Cohort members were all nominally healthy when sampled, although unrecorded immune exposures were likely present. The donor tested CMV seropositive, placing the donor among the roughly 270 seropositive members of the cohort. A peripheral blood sample was provided by each donor, and peripheral blood mononuclear cells were used for TCR beta sequencing. The Qiagen DNeasy Blood Extraction Kit was used to extract genomic DNA from the blood cell samples. General study outcomes and caveats: Across donors, most TCR sequences were observed very rarely, whereas some public TCRs were present in many individuals. Roughly uniform sequencing depth across donors was assumed in presence/absence analyses, although this assumption may not hold. Several of the top co-occurrence clusters appeared to be linked to parvovirus B19, influenza, CMV and Epstein-Barr virus, according to a later analysis. In this cohort, only TCR beta chains were sequenced, and detectable features were limited by the absence of alpha or paired-chain data. In vitro tests confirmed that a few of the cytomegalovirus-associated TCR beta chains recognize cytomegalovirus antigens. A further reported finding was that TCR beta sequences accurately predicted the HLA-A and HLA-B alleles for most subjects in the first cohort. HLA typing was unavailable for some donors at each locus, so association tests used only the typed subset. Linkage disequilibrium might explain the correlated functional status among segregating V segments, but an unknown experimental factor could not be ruled out. Broadly in line with IMGT annotations, most TCR beta V segments showed up in productive rearrangements about 87% or about 30% of the time in an earlier analysis of around 600 of the donors. In a later analysis, TCR association rates were found to vary across HLA loci, with the most associated TCRs seen for DRB1 alleles and the fewest for HLA-C alleles. Because counts were too low, roughly 17 rarely observed V segments, including chromosome 9 orphons, were left out of the earlier analysis of 587 of the donors. At a false discovery rate of 0.05, a later analysis linked 16,951 TCR beta sequences to specific HLA alleles. A later genetic analysis associated a missense DCLRE1C variant with V-gene and J-gene trimming of TCR beta chains, and an independent cohort replicated the association. The study listed 150 to 200 TCR beta chains as associated with cytomegalovirus. According to a later analysis, most CMV-associated TCR beta chains appeared to be HLA-restricted, and the HLA associations seemed to be driven largely by CMV exposure. The 87-base-pair reads could not distinguish some IMGT-functional V segments, including TRBV6-2 and TRBV6-3, so those segments were excluded. Immune exposure information for the cohort was limited to CMV serostatus. Cytomegalovirus status was reported to be diagnosed by the classifier with high specificity and sensitivity in both the original and validation cohorts. A group of highly shared sequence variants was considered likely to be a technical artifact of the sequencing pipeline. Compared with equally common non-associated chains, HLA-associated TCR beta chains in a later analysis were more clonally expanded and had lower generation probabilities. Compared with the approximately 720-donor mean, donors in an Asian-associated ancestry cluster had fewer N-insertions in productive TCRs, according to a later genetic analysis. Strong co-occurrence of HLA alleles, especially DR and DQ, made assigning TCR associations to individual alleles difficult. The authors suggested that the approach could potentially be extended to other disease states and immunological phenotypes.

A note on this clone: Its binding antigen is unknown. No quality values exist for individual bases; no much larger clone is one base distant.

The sequence was obtained from a woman in her 30s in good health and CMV-seropositive. The V gene is TRBV10-3 and the J gene is TRBJ2-7; the D gene is unclear. Sequenced input: PBMCs. The nucleotide sequence reads TGTGCCATCAGTGTAGTCGGCGAGCAGTACTTC. This yields the protein CAISVVGEQYF.